The 29 T cell receptor beta chains given below trace back to one sample, sequenced in a study of cytomegalovirus exposure and HLA in healthy donors (TCRdb year 2017). Receptor amplification or capture employed the immunoSEQ multiplex PCR assay. A mixture of 60 forward primers for TCR Vbeta segments and 13 reverse primers for TCR Jbeta segments was used in the multiplex PCR. TCRdb took this table from immuneACCESS and kept in-frame rearrangements with V and J called. Such tables lack part of the clones; where checked against another copy, unresolved V genes explain under half of the gap, and the rest is unexplained. In all, the sample holds about 200,000 clones, and 55% to 75% of those were seen once. The ten largest account for 2.6% of the sample. The sample consisted of PBMCs. These receptors all come from a man aged 40-49 years in good health and CMV-seropositive.

The gene calls are TRBV19 and TRBJ2-5, with TRBD2 as a possible D gene (6 bases). CDR1 and CDR2 (germline): LNHDA, SQIVND (reference sequence). The V gene lost 3 bases and the J gene lost 1 base, with 12 bases spanning the gap. CDR3 length equals 15 residues. This CDR3 reads CASSIVLALQETQYF. The CDR3, as DNA: TGTGCCAGTAGTATCGTCCTAGCGCTCCAAGAGACCCAGTACTTC.

The chain uses TRBV25-1 and TRBJ2-1; 13 nucleotides agree with TRBD2. V was pared by 6 bases and J by 8 bases, with 7 bases of the junction left unmatched. The CDR3 length is 15 residues. Per germline, CDR1 MGHDK and CDR2 SYGVNS. The CDR3 DNA reads TGTGCCAGCAGCCCACTAGCGGGGGGGGAAGATGAGCAGTTCTTC. Amino acids: CASSPLAGGEDEQFF.

V usage is TRBV27 and J usage is TRBJ2-7, with 8 bases fitting TRBD1. CDR3 length: 16 residues. Germline CDR1 MNHEY, CDR2 SMNVEV (reference sequence). The junction had 5 bases not matched to a gene; V was cut back by 0 bases and J by 1 base. CDR3: CASSLSGDRPSYEQYF. CDR3 coding DNA: TGTGCCAGCAGTTTATCAGGGGACAGGCCGTCCTACGAGCAGTACTTC.

The chain combines TRBV10-3 with TRBJ1-2; D perhaps matches TRBD1 (6 bases). Germline lookup yields CDR1 ENHRY and CDR2 SYGVKD. V lost 4 bases, J lost 2 bases, and 11 bases lay in between. The CDR3 extends over 14 amino acids. The DNA of the CDR3 is TGTGCCATCAGTGGGACAGAAGAGAACTATGGCTACACCTTC. This encodes CAISGTEENYGYTF.

This clone was seen a single time. The chain links TRBV28 to TRBJ2-7; tentative D call: TRBD2 (6 bases). Trimming shortened V by 8 bases and J by 0 bases, and 11 bases separated the two germline ends. Germline V CDR1 and CDR2: MDHEN, SYDVKM. This CDR3 has 13 amino acids. The CDR3, as DNA: TGTGCCAGCCAATTAGCGGACTCCTACGAGCAGTACTTC. Translated, it gives CASQLADSYEQYF.

This chain uses TRBV14 with TRBJ1-2; TRBD1 matches 7 bases. Germline trimming cut 4 bases from V and 1 base from J; bases unmatched to any gene: 3. Germline V gene sequence: CDR1 SGHDN, CDR2 FVKESK. The CDR3 length is 14 residues. The CDR3 reads CASSPGQRNYGYTF. CDR3 sequence (DNA): TGTGCCAGCAGCCCGGGACAGCGTAACTATGGCTACACCTTC.

The V and J genes are TRBV18 and TRBJ2-7; tentative D call: TRBD1 (5 bases). There are 13 residues in the CDR3. The germline gives CDR1 KGHSH, CDR2 LQKENI. V lost 8 bases to trimming and J lost 0 bases, with 11 bases between them. CDR3 region: CASTSQGSYEQYF. CDR3 nucleotides: TGTGCCAGCACCTCCCAGGGCTCCTACGAGCAGTACTTC.

The chain recombines TRBV28 with TRBJ1-4; 11 nucleotides line up with TRBD1. J was trimmed by 2 bases and V by 3 bases; bases with no gene match: 5. Germline V CDR1 and CDR2: MDHEN, SYDVKM. The CDR3 consists of 17 residues. This CDR3 reads CASSFRTGGRTNEKLFF. CDR3 coding DNA: TGTGCCAGCAGTTTCAGGACAGGGGGCAGGACTAATGAAAAACTGTTTTTT.

A few counts support this clone. V is TRBV7-3 and J is TRBJ2-5, with a weak D call TRBD2 (5 bases). Gene TRBJ2-7 matches the end of the DNA better, so the J call may be wrong. The germline CDR1 and CDR2 sequences are SGHTA and FQGTGA. This CDR3 region has 16 residues. The CDR3 DNA follows: TGTGCCAGCAGCTTAGAGGGATCAAAGCGGCCCTACGAGCAGTACTTC. Translated: CASSLEGSKRPYEQYF.

The chain carries TRBV27 and TRBJ1-2, with 7 bases lining up with TRBD1. Looked up from germline, CDR1 is MNHEY and CDR2 is SMNVEV (reference sequence). The CDR3 has 17 residues. V lost 3 bases and J lost 4; bases outside the gene matches: 14. The CDR3 sequence: CASSLIGAGQASYGYTF. CDR3 in DNA: TGTGCCAGCAGTTTGATAGGGGCCGGACAGGCAAGCTATGGCTACACCTTC.

The rearrangement links TRBV7-9 to TRBJ1-5; 9 nucleotides agree with TRBD1. The CDR3 runs to 16 residues. Germline CDR1 is SEHNR and CDR2 is FQNEAQ (reference sequence). Losses at the gene ends were 5 bases for V and 7 bases for J; bases not matched to a gene: 12. The CDR3 region has the DNA TGTGCCAGCAGCCCCCAAGACAGGGGGGTTTGGCAGCCCCAGCATTTT. The encoded protein is CASSPQDRGVWQPQHF.

The V and J genes are TRBV7-2 and TRBJ2-7; maybe TRBD1 (7 bases). From germline, CDR1 is SGHTA and CDR2 FQGNSA. CDR3 size: 15 residues. V shed 6 bases and J shed 1 base, with 16 bases lying between them. CDR3: CASRAGQPMSYEQYF. CDR3 in DNA: TGTGCCAGCAGGGCGGGACAGCCGATGTCCTACGAGCAGTACTTC.

This clone was seen a handful of times. This sequence joins TRBV10-3 and TRBJ2-5; perhaps TRBD1 as D (5 bases). The tail of the sequence fits TRBJ2-7 better, so the J call may be wrong. The V gene's germline CDR1 is ENHRY and CDR2 SYGVKD. This CDR3 comprises 15 residues. The CDR3 nucleotides read TGTGCCATCAAACCTCGCAGGGATAACGTGGGCGAGCAGTACTTC. Amino acids: CAIKPRRDNVGEQYF.

The V call is TRBV9, the J call TRBJ2-3; perhaps TRBD2 as D (5 bases). V lost 2 bases to trimming and J lost 5 bases, with 18 bases between them. This CDR3 is built from 16 residues. Germline lookup yields CDR1 SGDLS and CDR2 YYNGEE. CDR3 DNA sequence: TGTGCCAGCAGCGTCGTATTAAGTGGCAGCGGAGATACGCAGTATTTT. This encodes CASSVVLSGSGDTQYF.

This clone showed up just a few times. The chain employs TRBV5-8 and TRBJ1-4; 8 positions match TRBD1. The germline CDR1 and CDR2 sequences are SGHTS and YDEGEE. The CDR3 length is 16 residues. V shed 0 bases, J shed 4 bases, and the junction held 5 bases outside the gene matches. The CDR3, as DNA: TGTGCCAGCAGCTTGGGGACAGGGAAGGGTAATGAAAAACTGTTTTTT. As protein: CASSLGTGKGNEKLFF.

This chain joins TRBV7-2 and TRBJ1-6; D may be TRBD1 (6 bases). The CDR3 contains 14 residues. The V and J ends lost 2 bases and 7 bases respectively, with 9 bases between them. The germline V gene encodes CDR1 SGHTA and CDR2 FQGNSA. The CDR3 bases are TGTGCCAGCAGCTTACAGGGGACAAATTCACCCCTCCACTTT. Amino acid sequence: CASSLQGTNSPLHF.

This clone was seen once. The chain employs TRBV28 and TRBJ1-6; TRBD1 matches at 7 bases. V lost 3 bases and J lost 7; bases outside the gene matches: 9. CDR1 is MDHEN, CDR2 SYDVKM, per germline. This CDR3 has 16 amino acids. CDR3: CASSFRQGMRNSPLHF. The CDR3 coding sequence is TGTGCCAGCAGTTTTAGACAGGGTATGAGGAATTCACCCCTCCACTTT.

V gene TRBV12-5 combines with J gene TRBJ2-2; 7 bases line up with TRBD1. CDR3 length equals 16 residues. The V segment lost 2 bases and the J segment 6 bases; nucleotides outside the gene matches: 9. CDR1 and CDR2 from the germline V gene are LGHNT and FRNRAP. The CDR3 bases are TGTGCTAGTGGTTTGCTTGGGACAGACGGTTCCGGGGAGCTGTTTTTT. The encoded protein is CASGLLGTDGSGELFF.

The V gene is TRBV5-1, the J gene TRBJ1-2, with TRBD1 as a possible D gene (5 bases). The CDR3 length is 15 residues. Between the trimmed V and J ends, which lost 0 bases and 7 bases, there was a span of 16 bases. CDR1 and CDR2 (germline): SGHRS, YFSETQ. The CDR3 sequence: CASSLAGGAVGGYTF. Here the CDR3 DNA reads TGCGCCAGCAGCTTGGCCGGCGGGGCTGTTGGTGGCTACACCTTC.

The table lists this clone with many counts. The chain recombines TRBV6-1 with TRBJ1-5; no clear D. The CDR3 totals 13 residues. CDR1 and CDR2 (germline): MNHNS, SASEGT. The V end lost 3 bases, the J end lost 5 bases, and 8 bases lay between the germline ends. The CDR3 here is CASSDSEYQPQHF. In DNA, the CDR3 is TGTGCCAGCAGTGATTCGGAGTATCAGCCCCAGCATTTT.

This clone was seen just once. This CDR3 is CASRLQGLENTIYF. CDR3 nucleotide sequence: TGTGCCAGCAGGCTCCAGGGACTGGAAAACACCATATATTTT. This chain links TRBV7-2 with TRBJ1-3, with D maybe TRBD1 (5 bases). Germline CDR1 SGHTA, CDR2 FQGNSA. There are 14 residues in the CDR3. The ends were cut back, 6 bases at V and 6 bases at J, with 15 bases in the middle.

This sequence joins TRBV4-1 and TRBJ1-2, with no clear D. With 2 bases removed from V and 4 bases from J, the gap between germline ends came to 17 bases. Germline V gives CDR1 MGHRA, CDR2 YSYEKL. CDR3 size: 16 residues. DNA of the CDR3: TGCGCCAGCAGCCAATCGTTGGGAGCCGGGAGCTATGGCTACACCTTC. Protein sequence: CASSQSLGAGSYGYTF.

The J gene is TRBJ2-1, the V gene TRBV2; possible D gene TRBD2, 6 bases. V dropped 6 bases and J dropped 9 bases, with 24 bases sitting between them. The CDR3 consists of 16 residues. Germline V gene sequence: CDR1 SNHLY, CDR2 FYNNEI. This chain's CDR3 is CASRGPFGRAAGEQFF. The DNA of the CDR3 is TGTGCCAGCAGGGGTCCGTTTGGTAGAGCAGCGGGTGAGCAGTTCTTC.

This rearrangement joins TRBV2 to TRBJ2-2, with a weak D call TRBD1 (5 bases). The CDR3 is 17 residues long. V lost 6 bases and J 1 base, leaving 18 bases between the germline ends. CDR1 SNHLY and CDR2 FYNNEI come from the germline V gene. The CDR3 spells CASSDSIGGENTGELFF. DNA for the CDR3: TGTGCCAGCAGCGACAGTATAGGTGGGGAGAACACCGGGGAGCTGTTTTTT.

This chain joins TRBV10-3 and TRBJ2-7; D remains unclear. This CDR3 is 14 amino acids long. Germline CDR1 reads ENHRY; CDR2 reads SYGVKD. The ends were cut back, 10 bases at V and 2 bases at J, with 18 bases in the middle. The CDR3: CATRSNADTYEQYF. In DNA form, the CDR3 reads TGTGCCACCCGGTCGAATGCCGACACCTACGAGCAGTACTTC.

The rearrangement uses TRBV5-5 and TRBJ1-3; 8 positions agree with TRBD1. After removal of 5 bases from V and 4 bases from J, the junction contained 5 bases not matched to a gene. From germline, CDR1 is SGHKS and CDR2 YYEKEE (reference sequence). The CDR3 runs to 14 residues. The CDR3 loop is CASRKTGDGNTIYF. DNA for the CDR3: TGTGCCAGCAGGAAGACAGGGGACGGAAACACCATATATTTT.

This clone was counted a few times. The V and J genes are TRBV19 and TRBJ1-5; 8 nucleotides agree with TRBD1. This CDR3 has 14 residues. CDR1 LNHDA and CDR2 SQIVND come from the germline V gene (reference sequence). Trimming removed 5 bases from V and 3 bases from J; junction bases left unmatched: 3. The CDR3 bases are TGTGCCAGTAGTGTGGACAGGGACAATCAGCCCCAGCATTTT. Its translation is CASSVDRDNQPQHF.

The rearrangement links TRBV5-6 to TRBJ2-2; D is uncertain. V lost 0 bases and J 3 bases, leaving 6 bases between the germline ends. Germline loops: CDR1 SGHDT, CDR2 YYEEEE. The CDR3 length is 14 residues. The CDR3 region is CASSLETHTGELFF. Written as DNA, the CDR3 is TGTGCCAGCAGCTTGGAGACTCACACCGGGGAGCTGTTTTTT.

A remark on this clone: Other DNA sequences in the same sample also yield this CDR3. The rearrangement joins TRBV9 to TRBJ2-7, with 7 positions matching TRBD1. There are 16 residues in the CDR3. The ends lost 0 bases at V and 2 bases at J; junction bases unmatched: 8. The germline CDR1 and CDR2 sequences are SGDLS and YYNGEE. CDR3 DNA sequence: TGTGCCAGCAGCGTAGGACGGGACAGTCGTACCTACGAGCAGTACTTC. It is translated as CASSVGRDSRTYEQYF.